This T cell receptor beta chain was documented in a study of identical twins. This CDR3 has 16 amino acids. Looked up from germline, CDR1 is MGHRA and CDR2 is YSYEKL. V was trimmed by 7 bases and J by 0 bases, leaving 18 bases between them. Study-wide findings and caveats: Memory repertoires showed no such pattern, whereas abundant cord blood beta clonotypes carried fewer insertions.

A word on this clonotype: Its matching antigen is unknown.

MiXCR was run by TCRdb on the 5' RACE reads, yielding one entry per CDR3 protein. The table has nearly 900,000 distinct CDR3 sequences, 9% to 15% seen once. These records were also assigned to another study, of yellow fever vaccine responses in identical twins. That publication notes: Reportedly, twins showed a vaccine T cell response that looked partly convergent and partly personalized.

This receptor was identified in a woman aged 18-29 years in good health. The source material was PBMCs. J is TRBJ1-2 and V is TRBV4-1; possibly TRBD1 for D (5 bases). The CDR3 reads CASKETERRSNYGYTF. Written as DNA, the CDR3 is TGCGCCAGCAAAGAGACAGAGAGGCGGTCTAACTATGGCTACACCTTC.